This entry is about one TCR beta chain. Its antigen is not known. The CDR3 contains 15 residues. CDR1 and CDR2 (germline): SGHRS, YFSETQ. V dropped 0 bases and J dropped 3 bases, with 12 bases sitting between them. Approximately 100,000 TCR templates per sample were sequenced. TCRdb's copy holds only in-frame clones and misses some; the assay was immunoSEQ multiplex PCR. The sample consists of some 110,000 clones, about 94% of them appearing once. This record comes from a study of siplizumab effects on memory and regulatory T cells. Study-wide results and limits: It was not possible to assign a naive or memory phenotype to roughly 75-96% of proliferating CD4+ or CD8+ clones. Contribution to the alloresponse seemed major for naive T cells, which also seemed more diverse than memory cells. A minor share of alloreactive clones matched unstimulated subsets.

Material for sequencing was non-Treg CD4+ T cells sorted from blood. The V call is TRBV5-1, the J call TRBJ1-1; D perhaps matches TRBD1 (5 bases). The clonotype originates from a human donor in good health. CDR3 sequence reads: CASSLEGQIYTEAFF. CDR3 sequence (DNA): TGCGCCAGCAGCTTGGAGGGGCAGATTTACACTGAAGCTTTCTTT.